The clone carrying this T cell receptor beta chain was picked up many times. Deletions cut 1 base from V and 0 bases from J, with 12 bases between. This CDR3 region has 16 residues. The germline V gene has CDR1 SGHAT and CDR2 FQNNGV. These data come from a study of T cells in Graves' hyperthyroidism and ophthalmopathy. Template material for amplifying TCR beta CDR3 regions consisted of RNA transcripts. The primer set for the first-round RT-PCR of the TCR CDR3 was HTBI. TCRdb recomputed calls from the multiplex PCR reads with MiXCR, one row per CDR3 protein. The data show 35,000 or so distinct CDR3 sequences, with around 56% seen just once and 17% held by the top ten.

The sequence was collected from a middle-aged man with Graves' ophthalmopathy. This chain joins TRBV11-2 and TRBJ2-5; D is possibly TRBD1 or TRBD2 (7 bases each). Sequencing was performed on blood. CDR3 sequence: CASSLGQGGNQETQYF. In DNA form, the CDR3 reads TGTGCCAGCAGCTTAGGACAGGGAGGGAACCAAGAGACCCAGTACTTC.